These T cell receptor beta chains were read from a single sample in a study of CD8+CD57+ T cells in acquired aplastic anemia. TCRdb reprocessed the reads with MiXCR, giving one entry per CDR3 protein. The data hold tens of thousands of distinct CDR3 sequences, with roughly 69% observed a single time. The sequenced sample was sorted CD4+, CD8+, or CD8+CD57+ T cells (not recorded which) from PBMCs. The receptors here all came from a human donor with aplastic anemia. The CDR3 runs from the conserved cysteine through the conserved F or W. The D gene is left open where the match is weak. Size is omitted from some rows. Given values are once, few, many or a class for expanded clones.

v_call: TRBV25-1; d_call: .; j_call: TRBJ1-4; clone_size: many; cdr3_nt: TGTGCCAGCAGTGAAGGGTGGGGGCGCGGTGAAAAACTGTTTTTT; cdr3_aa: CASSEGWGRGEKLFF
v_call: TRBV7-2; d_call: .; j_call: TRBJ2-1; clone_size: .; cdr3_nt: TGTGCCAGCAGCTTACTGGTTATCAATGAGCAGTTCTTC; cdr3_aa: CASSLLVINEQFF
v_call: TRBV19; d_call: TRBD1; j_call: TRBJ1-5; clone_size: .; cdr3_nt: TGTGCCAGTAGTTTCGACAGGGCCCAGCATTTT; cdr3_aa: CASSFDRAQHF
v_call: TRBV24-1; d_call: TRBD1; j_call: TRBJ2-7; clone_size: many; cdr3_nt: TGTGCCACCAGCCCATGGACAGGGGTCTACGAGCAGTACTTC; cdr3_aa: CATSPWTGVYEQYF
v_call: TRBV10-3; d_call: .; j_call: TRBJ2-7; clone_size: .; cdr3_nt: TGTGCCATCAGTGAGGGGGGTTCCTACGAGCAGTACTTC; cdr3_aa: CAISEGGSYEQYF
v_call: TRBV25-1; d_call: .; j_call: TRBJ2-7; clone_size: .; cdr3_nt: TGTGCCAGCAGTGGGCGCTACACGACAGAGAGTACCTACGAGCAGTACTTC; cdr3_aa: CASSGRYTTESTYEQYF
v_call: TRBV15; d_call: .; j_call: TRBJ1-1; clone_size: once; cdr3_nt: TGTGCCACCAGTCGGCAGTCGAACACTGAAGCTTTCTTT; cdr3_aa: CATSRQSNTEAFF
v_call: TRBV20-1; d_call: TRBD1; j_call: TRBJ1-1; clone_size: .; cdr3_nt: TGCAGTGCTAGTGAACAGGGGTACACTGAAGCTTTCTTT; cdr3_aa: CSASEQGYTEAFF
v_call: TRBV2; d_call: .; j_call: TRBJ1-4; clone_size: many; cdr3_nt: TGTGCCAGCAGTGAAGCGCTGTATGGCTACTTCCCTGAAAAACTGTTTTTT; cdr3_aa: CASSEALYGYFPEKLFF
v_call: TRBV19; d_call: .; j_call: TRBJ1-2; clone_size: .; cdr3_nt: TGTGCCAGTAGTAACGACGGTTTCAGTTATGGCTACACCTTC; cdr3_aa: CASSNDGFSYGYTF
v_call: TRBV10-3; d_call: TRBD2; j_call: TRBJ2-1; clone_size: .; cdr3_nt: TGTGCCATCAGTGACAGAGCTAGCGGGAGATTTGGCAATGGGCAGTTCTTC; cdr3_aa: CAISDRASGRFGNGQFF
v_call: TRBV24-1; d_call: TRBD1; j_call: TRBJ2-7; clone_size: .; cdr3_nt: TGTGCCACTGGAGGACAGGGGGCCTACGAGCAGTACTTC; cdr3_aa: CATGGQGAYEQYF
v_call: TRBV25-1; d_call: .; j_call: TRBJ1-6; clone_size: .; cdr3_nt: TGTGCCAGCGAGAGTTACAGGGCTGAGAATTCACCCCTCCACTTT; cdr3_aa: CASESYRAENSPLHF
v_call: TRBV7-9; d_call: .; j_call: TRBJ1-1; clone_size: many; cdr3_nt: TGTGCCAGCAGCTTAGAGGGTGAAGCTTTCTTT; cdr3_aa: CASSLEGEAFF
v_call: TRBV15; d_call: .; j_call: TRBJ2-3; clone_size: few; cdr3_nt: TGTGCCACCAGCAGAGATCCCGGGGGCGCGACAGATACGCAGTATTTT; cdr3_aa: CATSRDPGGATDTQYF
v_call: TRBV20-1; d_call: .; j_call: TRBJ1-6; clone_size: .; cdr3_nt: TGCAGTGCTAGAGATCTGGGTGAAGGGGAAGGTTCACCCCTCCACTTT; cdr3_aa: CSARDLGEGEGSPLHF
v_call: TRBV7-8; d_call: .; j_call: TRBJ1-5; clone_size: many; cdr3_nt: TGTGCCAGCACCACAGTCGGGGGGATACGTAGAAGCAATCAGCCCCAGCATTTT; cdr3_aa: CASTTVGGIRRSNQPQHF
v_call: TRBV29-1; d_call: .; j_call: TRBJ2-5; clone_size: once; cdr3_nt: TGCAGCGTTGAGAAATCGGGGACCCAGTACTTC; cdr3_aa: CSVEKSGTQYF
v_call: TRBV25-1; d_call: .; j_call: TRBJ2-5; clone_size: .; cdr3_nt: TGTGCCAGCAGTCTAGCGACCGGGGGCCTAAGTGAGACCCAGTACTTC; cdr3_aa: CASSLATGGLSETQYF
v_call: TRBV19; d_call: .; j_call: TRBJ1-1; clone_size: .; cdr3_nt: TGTGCCAGTAGTATCGCTGCTGAAGCTTTCTTT; cdr3_aa: CASSIAAEAFF
v_call: TRBV24-1; d_call: .; j_call: TRBJ1-2; clone_size: .; cdr3_nt: TGTGCCACCAGTGGCGGATTGAAGGGAGCTAACTATGGCTACACCTTC; cdr3_aa: CATSGGLKGANYGYTF
v_call: TRBV10-3; d_call: .; j_call: TRBJ2-7; clone_size: .; cdr3_nt: TGTGCCATCAGTGAGTCGACCCAGATCTACGAGCAGTACTTC; cdr3_aa: CAISESTQIYEQYF
v_call: TRBV2; d_call: .; j_call: TRBJ1-6; clone_size: .; cdr3_nt: TGTGCCAGCAGTGAAAGGGAGCCTGCCGGTAATTCACCCCTCCACTTT; cdr3_aa: CASSEREPAGNSPLHF
v_call: TRBV7-3; d_call: .; j_call: TRBJ2-5; clone_size: .; cdr3_nt: TGTGCCAGCAGCCCCTCGGCCGTCCAAGAGACCCAGTACTTC; cdr3_aa: CASSPSAVQETQYF
v_call: TRBV15; d_call: TRBD2; j_call: TRBJ2-7; clone_size: medium-sized; cdr3_nt: TGTGCCACCCAACGGGAGGGGGGTGACGAGCAGTACTTC; cdr3_aa: CATQREGGDEQYF
v_call: TRBV20-1; d_call: TRBD2; j_call: TRBJ2-5; clone_size: once; cdr3_nt: TGCAGTGCTACCGGGACTAGCCGGGAGACCCAGTACTTC; cdr3_aa: CSATGTSRETQYF
v_call: TRBV4-2; d_call: TRBD2; j_call: TRBJ2-3; clone_size: .; cdr3_nt: TGTGCCAGCAGCCAAGAGGGCAGGGAGGGGCCGACAGATACGCAGTATTTT; cdr3_aa: CASSQEGREGPTDTQYF
v_call: TRBV7-8; d_call: .; j_call: TRBJ2-7; clone_size: .; cdr3_nt: TGTGCCAGCAGCTCCCCGGGACAACCCTACGAGCAGTACTTC; cdr3_aa: CASSSPGQPYEQYF
v_call: TRBV6-1; d_call: TRBD2; j_call: TRBJ2-7; clone_size: .; cdr3_nt: TGTGCCATCCGGGCGGGGGGCTACGAGCAGTACTTC; cdr3_aa: CAIRAGGYEQYF
v_call: TRBV19; d_call: TRBD1; j_call: TRBJ2-3; clone_size: once; cdr3_nt: TGTGCCAGTCAAGACAGGGGGCGCATAGATACGCAGTATTTT; cdr3_aa: CASQDRGRIDTQYF
v_call: TRBV7-9; d_call: .; j_call: TRBJ1-5; clone_size: many; cdr3_nt: TGTGCCAGCAGCTTAAGTTCGGGTCAGCCCCAGCATTTT; cdr3_aa: CASSLSSGQPQHF
v_call: TRBV19; d_call: .; j_call: TRBJ2-7; clone_size: .; cdr3_nt: TGTGCCAGTAGCCTTGCGGGACCCCCCTACGAGCAGTACTTC; cdr3_aa: CASSLAGPPYEQYF
v_call: TRBV5-4; d_call: TRBD1; j_call: TRBJ1-6; clone_size: many; cdr3_nt: TGTGCCAGCAGCTGGACAGGGCCTAATTCACCCCTCCACTTT; cdr3_aa: CASSWTGPNSPLHF
v_call: TRBV19; d_call: TRBD1; j_call: TRBJ1-6; clone_size: few; cdr3_nt: TGTGCCAGTAGTCCCCTTGGGACAGGGGGTTCACCCCTCCACTTT; cdr3_aa: CASSPLGTGGSPLHF
v_call: TRBV10-3; d_call: .; j_call: TRBJ2-1; clone_size: .; cdr3_nt: TGTGCCATCAGTGATGGGGCGGGTCAGGGGACCTACAATGAGCAGTTCTTC; cdr3_aa: CAISDGAGQGTYNEQFF
v_call: TRBV15; d_call: .; j_call: TRBJ2-4; clone_size: .; cdr3_nt: TGTGCCACCAGCAGAGATCGGGGTAAAAACATTCAGTACTTC; cdr3_aa: CATSRDRGKNIQYF
v_call: TRBV9; d_call: .; j_call: TRBJ2-1; clone_size: many; cdr3_nt: TGTGCCAGCAGCCCCCTCCCGAGGGAAGTCCACAATGAGCAGTTCTTC; cdr3_aa: CASSPLPREVHNEQFF
v_call: TRBV9; d_call: .; j_call: TRBJ2-7; clone_size: .; cdr3_nt: TGTGCCAGCAGCGTACTTCCGAGCTCCGAGCAGTACTTC; cdr3_aa: CASSVLPSSEQYF
v_call: TRBV2; d_call: .; j_call: TRBJ2-5; clone_size: .; cdr3_nt: TGTGCCAGCACCCTTTCGCAAGAGACCCAGTACTTC; cdr3_aa: CASTLSQETQYF
v_call: TRBV2; d_call: .; j_call: TRBJ1-1; clone_size: .; cdr3_nt: TGTGCCAGCAGTTACGACATGGAAGCTTTCTTT; cdr3_aa: CASSYDMEAFF